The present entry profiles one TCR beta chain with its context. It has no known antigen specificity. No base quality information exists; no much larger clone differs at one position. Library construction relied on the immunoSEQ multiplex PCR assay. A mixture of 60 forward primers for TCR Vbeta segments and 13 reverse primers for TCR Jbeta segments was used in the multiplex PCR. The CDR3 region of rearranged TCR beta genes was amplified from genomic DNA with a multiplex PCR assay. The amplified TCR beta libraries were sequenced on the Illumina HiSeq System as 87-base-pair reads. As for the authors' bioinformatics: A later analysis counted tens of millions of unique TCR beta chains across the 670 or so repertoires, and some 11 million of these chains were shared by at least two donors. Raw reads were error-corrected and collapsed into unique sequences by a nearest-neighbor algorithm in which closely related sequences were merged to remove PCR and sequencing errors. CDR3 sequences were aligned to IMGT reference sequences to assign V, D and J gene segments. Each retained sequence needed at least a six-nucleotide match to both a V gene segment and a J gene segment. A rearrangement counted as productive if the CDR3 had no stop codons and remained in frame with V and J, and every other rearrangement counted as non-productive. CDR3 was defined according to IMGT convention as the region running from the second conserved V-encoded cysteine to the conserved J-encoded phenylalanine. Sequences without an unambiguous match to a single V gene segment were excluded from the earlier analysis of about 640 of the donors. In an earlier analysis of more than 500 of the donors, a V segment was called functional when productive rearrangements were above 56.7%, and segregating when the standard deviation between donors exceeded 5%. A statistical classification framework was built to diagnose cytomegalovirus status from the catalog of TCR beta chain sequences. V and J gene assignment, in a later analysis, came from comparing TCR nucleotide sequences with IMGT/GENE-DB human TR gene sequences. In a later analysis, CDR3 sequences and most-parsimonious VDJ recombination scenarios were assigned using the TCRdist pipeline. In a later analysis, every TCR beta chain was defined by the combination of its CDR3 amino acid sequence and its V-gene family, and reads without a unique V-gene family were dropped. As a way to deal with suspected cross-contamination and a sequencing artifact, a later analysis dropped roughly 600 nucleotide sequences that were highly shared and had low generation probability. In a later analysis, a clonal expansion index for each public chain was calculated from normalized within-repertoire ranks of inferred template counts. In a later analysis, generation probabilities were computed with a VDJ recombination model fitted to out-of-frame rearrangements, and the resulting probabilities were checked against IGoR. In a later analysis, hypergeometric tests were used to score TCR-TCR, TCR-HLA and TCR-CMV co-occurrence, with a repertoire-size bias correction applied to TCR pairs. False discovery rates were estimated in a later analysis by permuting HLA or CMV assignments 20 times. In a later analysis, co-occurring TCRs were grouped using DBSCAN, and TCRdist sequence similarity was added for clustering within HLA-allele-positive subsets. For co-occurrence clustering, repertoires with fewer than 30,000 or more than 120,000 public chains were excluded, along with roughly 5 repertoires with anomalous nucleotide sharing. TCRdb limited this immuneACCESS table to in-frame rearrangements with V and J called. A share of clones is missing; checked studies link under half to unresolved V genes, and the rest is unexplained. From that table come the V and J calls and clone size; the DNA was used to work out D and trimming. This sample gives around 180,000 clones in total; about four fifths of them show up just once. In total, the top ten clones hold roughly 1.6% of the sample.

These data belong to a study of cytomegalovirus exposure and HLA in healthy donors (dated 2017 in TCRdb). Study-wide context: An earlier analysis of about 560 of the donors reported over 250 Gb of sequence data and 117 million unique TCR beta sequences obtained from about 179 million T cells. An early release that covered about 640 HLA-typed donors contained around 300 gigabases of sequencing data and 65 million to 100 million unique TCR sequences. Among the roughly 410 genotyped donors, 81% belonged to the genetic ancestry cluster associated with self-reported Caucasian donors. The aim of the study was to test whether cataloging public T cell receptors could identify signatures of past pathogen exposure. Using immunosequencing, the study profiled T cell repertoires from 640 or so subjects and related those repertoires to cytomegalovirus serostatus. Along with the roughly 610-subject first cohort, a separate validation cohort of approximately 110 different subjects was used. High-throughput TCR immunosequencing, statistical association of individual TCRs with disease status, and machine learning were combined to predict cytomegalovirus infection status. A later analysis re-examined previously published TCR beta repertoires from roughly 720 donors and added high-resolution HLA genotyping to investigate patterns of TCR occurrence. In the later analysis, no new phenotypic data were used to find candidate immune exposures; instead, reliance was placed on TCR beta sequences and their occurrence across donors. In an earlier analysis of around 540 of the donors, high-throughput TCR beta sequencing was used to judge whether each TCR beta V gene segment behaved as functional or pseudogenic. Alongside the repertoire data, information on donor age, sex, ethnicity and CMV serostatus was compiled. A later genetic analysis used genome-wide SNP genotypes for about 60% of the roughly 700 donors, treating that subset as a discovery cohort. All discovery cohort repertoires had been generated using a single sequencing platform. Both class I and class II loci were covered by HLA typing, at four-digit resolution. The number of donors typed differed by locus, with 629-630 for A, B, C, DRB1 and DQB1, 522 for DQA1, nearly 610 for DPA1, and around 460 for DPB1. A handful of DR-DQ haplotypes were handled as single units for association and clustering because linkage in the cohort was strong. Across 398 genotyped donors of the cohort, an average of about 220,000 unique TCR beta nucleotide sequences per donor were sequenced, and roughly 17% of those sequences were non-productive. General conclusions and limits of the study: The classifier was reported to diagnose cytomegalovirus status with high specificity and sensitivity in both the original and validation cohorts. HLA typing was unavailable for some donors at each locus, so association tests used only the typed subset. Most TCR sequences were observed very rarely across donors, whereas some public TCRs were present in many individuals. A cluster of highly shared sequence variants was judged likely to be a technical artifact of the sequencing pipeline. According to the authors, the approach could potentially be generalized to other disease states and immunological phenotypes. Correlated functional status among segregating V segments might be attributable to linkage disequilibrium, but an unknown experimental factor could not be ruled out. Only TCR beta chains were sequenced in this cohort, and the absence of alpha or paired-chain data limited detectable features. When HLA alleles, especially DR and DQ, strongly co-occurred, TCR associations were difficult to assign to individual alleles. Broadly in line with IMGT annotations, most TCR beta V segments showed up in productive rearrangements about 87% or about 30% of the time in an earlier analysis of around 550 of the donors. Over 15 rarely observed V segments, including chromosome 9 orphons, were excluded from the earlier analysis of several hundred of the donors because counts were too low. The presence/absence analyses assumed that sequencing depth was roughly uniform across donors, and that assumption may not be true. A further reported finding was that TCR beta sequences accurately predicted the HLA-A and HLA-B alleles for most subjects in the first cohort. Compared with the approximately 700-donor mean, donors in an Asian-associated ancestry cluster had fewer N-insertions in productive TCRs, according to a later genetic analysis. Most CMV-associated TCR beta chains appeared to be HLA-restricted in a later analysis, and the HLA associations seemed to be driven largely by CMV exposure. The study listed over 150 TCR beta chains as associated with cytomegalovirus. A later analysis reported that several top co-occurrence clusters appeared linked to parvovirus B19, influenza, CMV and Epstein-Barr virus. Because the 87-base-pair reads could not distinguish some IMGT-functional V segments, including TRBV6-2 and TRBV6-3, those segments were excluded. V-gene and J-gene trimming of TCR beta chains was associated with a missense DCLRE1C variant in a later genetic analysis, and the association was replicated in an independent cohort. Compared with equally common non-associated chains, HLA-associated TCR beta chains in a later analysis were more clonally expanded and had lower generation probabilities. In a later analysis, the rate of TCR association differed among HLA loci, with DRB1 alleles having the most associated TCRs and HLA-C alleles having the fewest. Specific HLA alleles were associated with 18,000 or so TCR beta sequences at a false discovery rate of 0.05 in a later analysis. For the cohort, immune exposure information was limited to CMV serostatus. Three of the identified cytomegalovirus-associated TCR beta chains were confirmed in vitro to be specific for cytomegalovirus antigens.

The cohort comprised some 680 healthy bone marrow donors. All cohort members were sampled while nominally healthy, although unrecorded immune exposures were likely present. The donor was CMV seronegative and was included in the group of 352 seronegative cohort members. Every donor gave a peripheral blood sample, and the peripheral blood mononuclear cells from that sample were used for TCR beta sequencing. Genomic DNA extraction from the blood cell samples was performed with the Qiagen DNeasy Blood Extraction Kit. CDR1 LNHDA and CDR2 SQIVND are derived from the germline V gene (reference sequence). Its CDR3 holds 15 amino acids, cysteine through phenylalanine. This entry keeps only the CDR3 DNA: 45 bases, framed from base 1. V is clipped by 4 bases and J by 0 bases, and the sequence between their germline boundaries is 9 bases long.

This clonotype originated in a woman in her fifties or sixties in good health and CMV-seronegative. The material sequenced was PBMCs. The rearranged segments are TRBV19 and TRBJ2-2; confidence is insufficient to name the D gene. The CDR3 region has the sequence CASSTVVANTGELFF. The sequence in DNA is TGTGCCAGTAGTACTGTGGTAGCGAACACCGGGGAGCTGTTTTTT.